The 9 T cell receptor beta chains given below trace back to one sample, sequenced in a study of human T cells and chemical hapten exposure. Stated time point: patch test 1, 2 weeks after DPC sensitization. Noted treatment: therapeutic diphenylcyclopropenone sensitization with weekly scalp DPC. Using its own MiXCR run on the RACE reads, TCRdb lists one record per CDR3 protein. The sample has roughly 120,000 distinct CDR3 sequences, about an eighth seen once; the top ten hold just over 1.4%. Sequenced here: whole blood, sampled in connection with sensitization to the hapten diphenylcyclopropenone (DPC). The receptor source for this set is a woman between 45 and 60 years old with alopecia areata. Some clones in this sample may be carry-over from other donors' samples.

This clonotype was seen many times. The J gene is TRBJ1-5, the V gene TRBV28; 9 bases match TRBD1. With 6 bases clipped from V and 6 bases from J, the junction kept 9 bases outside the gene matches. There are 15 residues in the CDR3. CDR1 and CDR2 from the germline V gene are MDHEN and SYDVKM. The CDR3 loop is CASRPGQGISQPQHF. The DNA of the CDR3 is TGTGCCAGCAGACCGGGACAGGGCATCTCTCAGCCCCAGCATTTT.

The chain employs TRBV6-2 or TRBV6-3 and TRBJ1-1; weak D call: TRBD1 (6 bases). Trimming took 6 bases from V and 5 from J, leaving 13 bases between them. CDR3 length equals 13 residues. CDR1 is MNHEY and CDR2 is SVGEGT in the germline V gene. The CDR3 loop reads CASSLNRVTEAFF. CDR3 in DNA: TGTGCCAGCAGCCTGAACAGGGTTACTGAAGCTTTCTTT.

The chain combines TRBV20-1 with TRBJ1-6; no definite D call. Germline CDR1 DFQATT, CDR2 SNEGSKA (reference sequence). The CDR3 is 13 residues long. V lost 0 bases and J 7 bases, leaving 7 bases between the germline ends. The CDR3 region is CSARDTPNSPLHF. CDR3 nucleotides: TGCAGTGCTAGAGATACGCCGAATTCACCCCTCCACTTT.

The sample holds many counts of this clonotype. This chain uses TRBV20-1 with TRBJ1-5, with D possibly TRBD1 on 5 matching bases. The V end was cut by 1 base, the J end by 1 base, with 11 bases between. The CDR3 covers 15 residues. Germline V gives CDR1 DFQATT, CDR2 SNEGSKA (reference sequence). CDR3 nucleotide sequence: TGCAGTGCTAGAGCGTCGGGGGGAAGCAATCAGCCCCAGCATTTT. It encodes CSARASGGSNQPQHF.

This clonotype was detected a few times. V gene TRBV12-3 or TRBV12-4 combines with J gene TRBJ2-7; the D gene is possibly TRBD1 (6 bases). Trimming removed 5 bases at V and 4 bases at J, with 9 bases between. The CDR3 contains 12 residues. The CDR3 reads CASSIRGYEQYF. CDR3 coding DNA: TGTGCCAGCAGTATCAGGGGTTACGAGCAGTACTTC.

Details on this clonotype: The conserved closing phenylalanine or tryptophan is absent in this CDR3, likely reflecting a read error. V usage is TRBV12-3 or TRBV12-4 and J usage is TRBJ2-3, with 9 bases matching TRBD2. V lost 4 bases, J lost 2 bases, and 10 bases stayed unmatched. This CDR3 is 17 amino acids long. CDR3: CASSSPSGGLLTDTQYS. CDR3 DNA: TGTGCCAGCAGTTCCCCCAGCGGGGGGCTTCTCACAGATACGCAGTATTCT.

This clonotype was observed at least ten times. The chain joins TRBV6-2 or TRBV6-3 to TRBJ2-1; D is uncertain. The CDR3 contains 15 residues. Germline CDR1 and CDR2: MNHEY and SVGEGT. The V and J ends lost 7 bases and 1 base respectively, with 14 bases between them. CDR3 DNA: TGTGCCAGCAAATTGACCAGAACATCCTACAATGAGCAGTTCTTC. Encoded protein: CASKLTRTSYNEQFF.

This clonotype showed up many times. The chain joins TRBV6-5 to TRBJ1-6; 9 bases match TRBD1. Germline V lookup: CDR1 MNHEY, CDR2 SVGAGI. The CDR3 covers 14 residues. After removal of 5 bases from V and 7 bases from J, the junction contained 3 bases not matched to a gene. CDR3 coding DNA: TGTGCCAGCAGTCGGGACAGGGTGAATTCACCCCTCCACTTT. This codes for CASSRDRVNSPLHF.

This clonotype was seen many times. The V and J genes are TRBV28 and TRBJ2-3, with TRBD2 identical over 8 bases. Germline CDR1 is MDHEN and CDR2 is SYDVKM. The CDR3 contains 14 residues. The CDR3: CVAGSLPSTDTQYF. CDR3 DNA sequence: TGTGTAGCGGGGTCGTTGCCTAGCACAGATACGCAGTATTTT.